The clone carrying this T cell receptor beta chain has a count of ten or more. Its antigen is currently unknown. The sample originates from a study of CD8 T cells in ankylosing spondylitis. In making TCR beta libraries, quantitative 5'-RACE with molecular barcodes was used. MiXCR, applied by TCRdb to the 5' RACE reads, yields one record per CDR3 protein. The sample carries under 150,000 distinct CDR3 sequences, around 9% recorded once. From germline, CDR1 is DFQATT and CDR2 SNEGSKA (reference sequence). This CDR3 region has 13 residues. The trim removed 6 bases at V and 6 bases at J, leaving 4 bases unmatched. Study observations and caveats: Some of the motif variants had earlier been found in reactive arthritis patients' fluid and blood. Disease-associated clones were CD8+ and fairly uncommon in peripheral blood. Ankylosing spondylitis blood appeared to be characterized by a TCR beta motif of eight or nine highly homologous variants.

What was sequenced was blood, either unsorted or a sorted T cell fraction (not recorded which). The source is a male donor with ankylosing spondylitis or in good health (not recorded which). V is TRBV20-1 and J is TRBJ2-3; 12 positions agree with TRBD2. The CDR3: CSAGLAGTDTQYF. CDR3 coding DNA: TGCAGTGCCGGACTAGCGGGAACTGATACGCAGTATTTT.